This TCR beta chain was recovered during a study of metastatic and nonmetastatic thyroid tumors. The overall study: Patients with malignant and benign thyroid disease provided blood and tumor or nodule tissue, whose repertoires were compared.

All patients were untreated before thyroid surgery. Study-level results: When malignant thyroid tumors were compared with benign nodules, TCR beta diversity was reportedly significantly higher in the malignant tumors. This held in both blood and tumor samples.

Comments on this clone: What it recognizes is unknown. Possible read error: a much larger clone is one base away. The sample has other DNA sequences that encode this CDR3 too.

Original handling: It was from CDR3 differences across clinicopathological groups that a distant-metastasis classifier for papillary thyroid cancer was built. Using MiXCR, TCRdb reanalyzed the PCR reads. The V and J calls were determined by TCRdb, not by the authors. There are over 30,000 clones in the sample; approximately 30% occur only once, and 7.8% lies in the top ten. The CDR3 covers 14 residues. Germline CDR1 SGHDN, CDR2 FVKESK. The ends were cut back, 8 bases at V and 2 bases at J, with 16 bases in the middle. The chain carries TRBV14 and TRBJ2-7; D uncertain. Sample: blood. This TCR was sampled from a female donor with papillary thyroid cancer or a benign thyroid nodule (not recorded which). Some clones in this sample may be carry-over from other donors' samples. Here the CDR3 reads CASFGRARTYEQYF. The DNA of the CDR3 is TGTGCCAGCTTTGGACGGGCTAGAACCTACGAGCAGTACTTC.